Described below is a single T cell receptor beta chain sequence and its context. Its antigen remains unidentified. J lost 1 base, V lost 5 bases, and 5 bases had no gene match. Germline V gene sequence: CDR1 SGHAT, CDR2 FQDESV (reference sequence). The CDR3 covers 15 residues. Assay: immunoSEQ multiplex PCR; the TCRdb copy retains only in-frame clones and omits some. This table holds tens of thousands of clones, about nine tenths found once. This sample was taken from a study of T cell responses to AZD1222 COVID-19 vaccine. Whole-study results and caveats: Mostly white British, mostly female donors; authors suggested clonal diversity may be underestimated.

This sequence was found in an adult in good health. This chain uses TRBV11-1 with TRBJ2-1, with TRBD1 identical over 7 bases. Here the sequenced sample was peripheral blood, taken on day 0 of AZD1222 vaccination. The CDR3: CASSPRQGSYNEQFF. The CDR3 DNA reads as TGTGCCAGCAGCCCCCGACAGGGTTCCTACAATGAGCAGTTCTTC.